This T cell receptor (beta chain) emerged from a study of circulating and synovial CD4+ cells in juvenile arthritis. Sequenced by immunoSEQ multiplex PCR; TCRdb stores in-frame clones only, minus some. The sample shows thousands of clones, 75% to 95% of them seen only once. The CDR3 has 16 residues. The V segment lost 4 bases and the J segment 6 bases; nucleotides outside the gene matches: 12. Looked up from germline, CDR1 is SGHRS and CDR2 is YFSETQ. This TCR derives from a human donor with juvenile idiopathic arthritis. The specimen sequenced was HLA-DR+ CD4+ T cells from blood. The subset is: circulating pathogenic-like lymphocytes, sorted as HLA-DR+CD14-CD3+CD4+CD25low/- blood T cells. The chain is built from TRBV5-1 and TRBJ1-1, with 10 bases matching TRBD1. CDR3 in amino acids: CASSLTSGQGMAEAFF. CDR3 coding DNA: TGCGCCAGCAGCCTTACCTCGGGACAGGGGATGGCTGAAGCTTTCTTT.